This is a list of T cell receptor beta chains from one sample in a study of control samples from healthy donors and cancer patients. Measured with immunoSEQ multiplex PCR; TCRdb has only the in-frame clones, and not every one. The sample contains about 110,000 clones, around 89% of which appear only once. Specimen: PBMCs. Receptors were obtained from a woman in her sixties or seventies with lung cancer. CDR3s leave out the opening cysteine and the closing phenylalanine or tryptophan.

>TRBV27|TRBJ2-7
ASSLQSGRAYEQY
>TRBV19|TRBJ1-5
ASTLEGSGDQPQH
>TRBV27|TRBJ1-1
ASSLSRNTEAF
>TRBV2|TRBJ1-2
ASSEGVTDGYT
>TRBV27|TRBJ1-1
ASSLVGLKAEAF
>TRBV3-1/TRBV3-2|TRBJ1-5
ASSQEEWRVRPPNQPQH
>TRBV7-8|TRBJ1-5
ASSPAEDQPQH
>TRBV7-9|TRBJ2-1
ASSLIGGNEQF
>TRBV4-1|TRBJ2-7
ASSQRTGDSYEQY
>TRBV19|TRBJ1-2
ASSISGSYGYT
>TRBV28|TRBJ2-3
ASSPWGSGTDTQY
>TRBV6-2/TRBV6-3|TRBJ2-3
ASSLQGIRADTQY
>TRBV29-1|TRBJ1-1
SVGSTGVSTEAF
>TRBV29-1|TRBJ2-2
SVEQGELF
>TRBV19|TRBJ1-4
ASSYEGGEKLF
>TRBV5-1|TRBJ2-5
ASSQEAGAETQY
>TRBV19|TRBJ2-1
ATQPDPSSYNEQF
>TRBV7-9|TRBJ2-7
ASSLGAASAYEQY
>TRBV11-1|TRBJ2-5
ASTFLGQAGETQY
>TRBV15|TRBJ2-3
ATSLGYSGSKSTDTQY
>TRBV7-2|TRBJ1-2
ASSPPGGGHTNYGYT
>TRBV3-1/TRBV3-2|TRBJ2-2
ASSSTSGGARGTGELF
>TRBV18|TRBJ1-1
ASSPQGGDSEAF
>TRBV2|TRBJ2-7
ASRVNVRNEQY
>TRBV5-4|TRBJ1-2
ASSLETGSGYT
>TRBV19|TRBJ1-3
ASSPQGPGNTIY
>TRBV28|TRBJ2-1
ASSPPPSGRAGEQF
>TRBV19|TRBJ1-2
ASGETRRYGYT
>TRBV4-1|TRBJ2-7
ASSHRDREDHFTYEQY
>TRBV19|TRBJ1-2
ASSIGSQAH
>TRBV5-1|TRBJ2-1
ASSLTSGTHNEQF
>TRBV9|TRBJ2-3
ASSVQGVRTDTQY
>TRBV5-6|TRBJ1-2
ASSSGRSGANYGYT
>TRBV24-1|TRBJ2-5
ATSDTQVQETQY
>TRBV18|TRBJ1-2
ASSPQRDRSNYGYT
>TRBV2|TRBJ1-5
ASQWGGNQPQH
>TRBV11-2|TRBJ1-1
ASSITGFNTEAF
>TRBV9|TRBJ2-1
ASSSRTSGNYNEQF
>TRBV7-8|TRBJ2-5
ASSTDVQETQY
>TRBV6-5|TRBJ1-5
ASRDNQPQH
>TRBV11-3|TRBJ2-2
ASSPSGIRSGRDTGELF
>TRBV2|TRBJ1-1
ASSVQGNTEAF
>TRBV3-1/TRBV3-2|TRBJ1-2
ASSQDKGSRSLLYGYT
>TRBV3-1/TRBV3-2|TRBJ1-2
ASSQGRTVYNYGYT
>TRBV29-1|TRBJ2-3
SVGLSSRTGLADTQY
>TRBV30|TRBJ1-5
AWSDQTAHQPQH
>TRBV20-1|TRBJ1-2
SASSPRGHYGYT
>TRBV5-1|TRBJ2-3
ASSADRASTDTQY
>TRBV11-3|TRBJ2-3
ASSFEEGVGDTQY
>TRBV6-5|TRBJ1-2
ASSYGQGGDYGYT
>TRBV7-2|TRBJ1-5
ASSLGGGLGQPQH
>TRBV5-1|TRBJ1-1
ASSSGASDWNTEAF
>TRBV6-5|TRBJ2-1
ASRMGGYSYNEQF